These T cell receptor beta chains were read from a single sample in a study of blood T cell repertoires in COVID-19. The table came from immunoSEQ multiplex PCR; TCRdb's copy has only in-frame clones and leaves some out. Among over 250,000 clones, approximately 90% were seen once, and the ten largest hold 2% to 2.5%. Sequencing was done on a sample of peripheral blood. The receptors were gathered from a woman aged 25-40 years with COVID-19, enrolled during active disease. Both conserved end residues are part of each CDR3. The D gene is left open where the match is weak. The listing skips clone size in some rows; elsewhere it reads once, few, many or a size class.

TRBJ2-1,-,TRBD1,TRBV27,TGTGCCAGCCACCCGGGGACAGGGGTCGGGGAGCAGTTCTTC,CASHPGTGVGEQFF
TRBJ2-5,-,-,TRBV20-1,TGCAGTGCTAGTAAATATGAGAGGGCGAACCTGATGGAGACCCAGTACTTC,CSASKYERANLMETQYF
TRBJ1-6,once,-,TRBV6-6,TGTGCCAGCATTAAAGGACAGAATTCACCCCTCCACTTT,CASIKGQNSPLHF
TRBJ2-7,-,-,TRBV5-1,TGCGCCAGCAGCTCGACGGCAGGGTTCCACGAGCAGTACTTC,CASSSTAGFHEQYF
TRBJ2-3,-,TRBD2,TRBV13,TGTGCCAGCAGCTCGAGGACTAGCGGGGTAGATACGCAGTATTTT,CASSSRTSGVDTQYF
TRBJ2-7,-,TRBD2,TRBV30,TGTGCCTGGGCGGGGGTCTACGAGCAGTACTTC,CAWAGVYEQYF
TRBJ2-3,-,TRBD1,TRBV10-3,TGTGCCATCAGACGGACAGGAGCGTCAGATACGCAGTATTTT,CAIRRTGASDTQYF
TRBJ1-2,-,TRBD1,TRBV6-5,TGTGCCAGCGGGACAGGGAAGGCTGGCTACACCTTC,CASGTGKAGYTF
TRBJ1-6,-,-,TRBV6-5,TGTGCCAGCAGTTACTCGGGAGGACACTCACCCCTCCACTTT,CASSYSGGHSPLHF
TRBJ2-1,-,TRBD1,TRBV15,TGTGCCACCAGCGCCCACAGGGGTTCCTACAATGAGCAGTTCTTC,CATSAHRGSYNEQFF
TRBJ1-1,-,-,TRBV5-1,TGCGCCAGCAGGTATACCACAATGAACACTGAAGCTTTCTTT,CASRYTTMNTEAFF
TRBJ1-5,-,-,TRBV30,TGTGCCTGGAGTTTCTCAAGCTCGAATCAGCCCCAGCATTTT,CAWSFSSSNQPQHF
TRBJ1-6,-,-,TRBV5-8,TGTGCCAGCAGCTTGTCCCTAAAGCAACCCCTCCACTTT,CASSLSLKQPLHF
TRBJ1-5,-,-,TRBV4-1,TGCGCCAGCAGCCACATTGGGCAGAGAATGAATCAGCCCCAGCATTTT,CASSHIGQRMNQPQHF
TRBJ2-7,-,TRBD2,TRBV20-1,TGCAGTGCTAGTGAGCTAGCGGCCTCCTACGAGCAGTACTTC,CSASELAASYEQYF
TRBJ2-2,-,TRBD1,TRBV7-6,TGTGCCAGCAGCCAAACCGGGACAGGGGTCACCGGGGAGCTGTTTTTT,CASSQTGTGVTGELFF
TRBJ2-6,-,-,TRBV7-2,TGTGCCAGCAGCTTCGGGGGGCGCGGGGCCAACGTCCTGACTTTC,CASSFGGRGANVLTF
TRBJ1-5,-,-,TRBV7-8,TGTGCCAGCAGCTTAGTGGGGGGAGGCGAGGGGCCCCAGCATTTT,CASSLVGGGEGPQHF
TRBJ2-7,once,-,TRBV27,TGTGCCAGCAGAAGCTCAGGGTACGGCATGCTCTACGAGCAGTACTTC,CASRSSGYGMLYEQYF
TRBJ1-5,once,-,TRBV6-6,TGTGCCAGCAGTTACTTTGGCCAGGGTGGTCAGCCCCAGCATTTT,CASSYFGQGGQPQHF
TRBJ1-1,-,-,TRBV10-3,TGTGCCATCAGTGCGAGACAGGCAGGGGAGAACACTGAAGCTTTCTTT,CAISARQAGENTEAFF
TRBJ1-3,-,-,TRBV30,TGTGCCTGGAGTCAGGGGCTGGCTGGAAACACCATATATTTT,CAWSQGLAGNTIYF
TRBJ2-2,-,TRBD1,TRBV7-3,TGTGCCAGCAGCTTATATGGACAGGGACCCGGGGAGCTGTTTTTT,CASSLYGQGPGELFF
TRBJ2-5,-,TRBD1,TRBV15,TGTGCCACCAGCAGCCTGACAGGGGGCCAGGAGACCCAGTACTTC,CATSSLTGGQETQYF
TRBJ1-1,-,-,TRBV25-1,TGTGCCAGCACCACGACGGCGGTCACTGAAGCTTTCTTT,CASTTTAVTEAFF
TRBJ1-1,-,-,TRBV29-1,TGCAGCGTTCAACAGGGAAACACTGAAGCTTTCTTT,CSVQQGNTEAFF
TRBJ1-5,-,-,TRBV7-9,TGTGCCAGCAGCTTGGACAGATTCGGCAATCAGCCCCAGCATTTT,CASSLDRFGNQPQHF
TRBJ2-7,-,-,TRBV11-2,TGTGCCAGCAGGGAGCTTGGCGGGACCTCCCCCTCCTACGAGCAGTACTTC,CASRELGGTSPSYEQYF
TRBJ1-2,-,-,TRBV10-3,TGTGCCATCAGTGATGGGCCCGAGTACTATGGCTACACCTTC,CAISDGPEYYGYTF
TRBJ1-3,-,-,TRBV19,TGTGCCAGTAGTCGACAAATCTCTGGAAACACCATATATTTT,CASSRQISGNTIYF
TRBJ1-2,once,TRBD1,TRBV5-1,TGCGCCAGCAGCCTGGACAGGGGGTTTGGCTACACCTTC,CASSLDRGFGYTF
TRBJ1-1,-,TRBD1,TRBV2,TGTGCCAGCAGTGAAGGGAACAGGGGCACTGAAGCTTTCTTT,CASSEGNRGTEAFF
TRBJ2-7,-,TRBD1,TRBV23-1,TGCGCCAGCAGTCGAAGGACAGGCTTCTACGAGCAGTACTTC,CASSRRTGFYEQYF
TRBJ1-3,-,TRBD1,TRBV7-9,TGTGCCAGCAGCTTAGGGACAGGGAGCTCTGGAAACACCATATATTTT,CASSLGTGSSGNTIYF
TRBJ1-5,-,TRBD1,TRBV2,TGTGCCAGCAGTGATTTCAATTGGACAGGGGGCGTCAAGGGCAATCAGCCCCAGCATTTT,CASSDFNWTGGVKGNQPQHF
TRBJ2-1,-,-,TRBV27,TGTGCCAGCCTCGACGCCGGGTCCCTTTTGTTCTTC,CASLDAGSLLFF
TRBJ1-5,-,TRBD1,TRBV5-6,TGTGCCAGCAGCTCACAGGGGTGGGGTGGACCCCAGCATTTT,CASSSQGWGGPQHF
TRBJ2-5,-,-,TRBV25-1,TGTGCCAGCAGTGGGACAGAGCAATACCAAGAGACCCAGTACTTC,CASSGTEQYQETQYF
TRBJ1-1,-,-,TRBV19,TGTGCCAGTAGTATAAATCAGGGGAACACTGAAGCTTTCTTT,CASSINQGNTEAFF
TRBJ2-5,-,-,TRBV18,TGTGCCAGCTCACCCGTTCCGGGACAATTCTTGGAGACCCAGTACTTC,CASSPVPGQFLETQYF
TRBJ2-1,-,TRBD2,TRBV11-3,TGTGCCAGCAGATCCGGGACTAGCGGATACAATGAGCAGTTCTTC,CASRSGTSGYNEQFF
TRBJ2-2,-,-,TRBV5-1,TGCGCCAGCAGCTTTACCGGAGGACAGGGAGGGGGTACCGGGGAGCTGTTTTTT,CASSFTGGQGGGTGELFF
TRBJ2-1,once,TRBD2,TRBV7-6,TGTGCCAGCAGCTTGAGTACTAGCGGGAGTAATACGGACAATGAGCAGTTCTTC,CASSLSTSGSNTDNEQFF
TRBJ2-1,-,TRBD2,TRBV4-1,TGCGCCAGCAGCCAAGCGGGAGGCCTAATGGATGAGCAGTTCTTC,CASSQAGGLMDEQFF
TRBJ2-1,-,TRBD2,TRBV30,TGTGCCTGGAGTCACGGACTAGCGGGTATTGGCAATGAGCAGTTCTTC,CAWSHGLAGIGNEQFF
TRBJ2-7,-,-,TRBV27,TGTGCCAGCAGTTTCGGTCGAACGGCCTACGAGCAGTACTTC,CASSFGRTAYEQYF
TRBJ1-3,-,-,TRBV3-1/TRBV3-2,TGTGCCAGCACCGCCGTGAGTGGACACATGATTGGAAACACCATATATTTT,CASTAVSGHMIGNTIYF
TRBJ2-6,-,TRBD1,TRBV19,TGTGCCAGTAGTATCGGGACAGGGATCTCTGGGGCCAACGTCCTGACTTTC,CASSIGTGISGANVLTF
TRBJ1-1,-,TRBD1,TRBV7-2,TGTGCCAGCAGCTTCCGACAGGGTGAAGCTTTCTTT,CASSFRQGEAFF
TRBJ1-1,-,-,TRBV10-1,TGCGCCAGCAGTGAATCGGGCAGGGCTTTCGCTGAAGCTTTCTTT,CASSESGRAFAEAFF
TRBJ1-4,-,TRBD1,TRBV6-5,TGTGCCAGCATCACAGGGGGCCTTGGTGAAAAACTGTTTTTT,CASITGGLGEKLFF
TRBJ1-2,-,-,TRBV6-4,TGTGCCAGCAGAACTGGACCAGGGGAAGGCTACACCTTC,CASRTGPGEGYTF
TRBJ1-5,-,-,TRBV7-9,TGTGCCAGCAGCTTCCAGTATCAGCCCCAGCATTTT,CASSFQYQPQHF
TRBJ1-1,-,-,TRBV28,TGTGCCAGCAGATCGAGGGTCGAAGATGAAGCTTTCTTT,CASRSRVEDEAFF
TRBJ2-2,-,-,TRBV19,TGTGCCAGTAGTACGCAGGGGAACACCGGGGAGCTGTTTTTT,CASSTQGNTGELFF